The next 20 T cell receptor beta chains were all read from a single sample in a study of human T cells and chemical hapten exposure. TCRdb fed the RACE reads into MiXCR, producing one record per CDR3 protein. Altogether 57,000 or so distinct CDR3 sequences are present, approximately 10% being singletons, with the ten largest covering around 3.9%. Time point in this sample: pre-sensitization, week 0. The treatment denotes: therapeutic diphenylcyclopropenone sensitization with weekly scalp DPC. Sequenced here: whole blood, sampled in connection with sensitization to the hapten diphenylcyclopropenone (DPC). The receptors here all came from a woman between 35 and 50 years old with alopecia areata. Some clones in this sample may be carry-over from other donors' samples.

Worth noting for this clonotype: This clone may be a read error of a much larger clone one base away. The rearrangement uses TRBV29-1 and TRBJ2-5; D remains unclear. The ends were cut back, 3 bases at V and 4 bases at J, with 9 bases in the middle. Germline lookup yields CDR1 SQVTM and CDR2 ANQGSEA. The CDR3 covers 12 residues. The CDR3 region is CSVESAVETQYF. In DNA form, the CDR3 reads TGCAGCGTTGAGTCAGCTGTAGAGACCCAGTACTTC.

This clonotype was seen many times. J is TRBJ1-1 and V is TRBV20-1; 9 positions agree with TRBD1. This CDR3 is 17 amino acids long. The ends lost 0 bases at V and 1 base at J; junction bases unmatched: 9. CDR1 and CDR2 (germline): DFQATT, SNEGSKA (reference sequence). Here the CDR3 reads CSARDTTGQGRNTEAFF. The CDR3, as DNA: TGCAGTGCTAGAGACACGACTGGACAGGGGCGGAACACTGAAGCTTTCTTT.

J is TRBJ2-1 and V is TRBV6-2 or TRBV6-3; maybe TRBD2 (5 bases). Germline V lookup: CDR1 MNHEY, CDR2 SVGEGT. The V end lost 0 bases, the J end lost 0 bases, and 12 bases lay between the germline ends. CDR3 length equals 17 residues. The CDR3 reads CASSYSSTGDSYNEQFF. CDR3 DNA: TGTGCCAGCAGTTACTCGAGCACCGGGGACTCCTACAATGAGCAGTTCTTC.

The gene calls are TRBV4-1 and TRBJ2-2; the D is unclear. The V gene lost 0 bases and the J gene lost 3 bases, with 8 bases spanning the gap. There are 15 residues in the CDR3. The V gene's germline CDR1 is MGHRA and CDR2 YSYEKL. The CDR3 region is CASSQDRADTGELFF. CDR3 DNA: TGCGCCAGCAGCCAAGATAGGGCAGACACCGGGGAGCTGTTTTTT.

This clonotype was recorded at least ten times. V and J are TRBV13 and TRBJ1-6; D call uncertain. Germline V CDR1 and CDR2: PRHDT, FYEKMQ (reference sequence). This CDR3 is built from 14 residues. Trimming stripped 4 bases from V and 10 bases from J, with 14 bases between. As DNA, the CDR3 is TGTGCCAGCAGCTCCGGAACCGGCTTATCACCCCTCCACTTT. Its translation: CASSSGTGLSPLHF. Looking up the rest from reference TRBV13 and TRBJ1-6 gives the full variable domain: AAGVIQSPRHLIKEKRETATLKCYPIPRHDTVYWYQQGPGQDPQFLISFYEKMQSDKGSIPDRFSAQQFSDYHSELNMSSLELGDSALYFCASSSGTGLSPLHFGNGTRLTVT.

The rearrangement links TRBV6-5 to TRBJ2-7, with TRBD2 matching 16 bases. This CDR3 has 19 residues. Per germline, CDR1 MNHEY and CDR2 SVGAGI. Trimming cost V 6 bases and J 0 bases; bases outside gene matches: 11. CDR3 protein: CASSLGTSGRVLRSYEQYF. Written as DNA, the CDR3 is TGTGCCAGCAGCCTCGGGACTAGCGGGAGGGTGTTACGCTCCTACGAGCAGTACTTC.

This clonotype was recorded at least ten times. J is TRBJ2-5 and V is TRBV27, with 8 nucleotides matching TRBD1. The CDR3 runs to 15 residues. Germline CDR1 reads MNHEY; CDR2 reads SMNVEV (reference sequence). J lost 1 base, V lost 6 bases, and 7 bases had no gene match. For the CDR3, the DNA is TGTGCCAGCAGACTATCGGACAGGGCCCAAGAGACCCAGTACTTC. Its translation is CASRLSDRAQETQYF.

This clonotype was seen at least ten times. The chain has TRBV7-3 and TRBJ1-3, with D possibly TRBD1 on 5 matching bases. CDR1 and CDR2 (germline): SGHTA, FQGTGA. Trimming took off 4 bases at V and 4 bases at J, with 14 bases between the two ends. The CDR3 length is 15 residues. The CDR3 loop reads CASSSPLRAGNTIYF. In DNA, the CDR3 is TGTGCCAGCAGCTCCCCTCTCAGGGCCGGAAACACCATATATTTT. The whole variable domain, remainder taken from reference TRBV7-3 and TRBJ1-3, is GAGVSQTPSNKVTEKGKYVELRCDPISGHTALYWYRQSLGQGPEFLIYFQGTGAADDSGLPNDRFFAVRPEGSVSTLKIQRTERGDSAVYLCASSSPLRAGNTIYFGEGSWLTVV.

In its sample, this clonotype was seen many times. The chain links TRBV28 to TRBJ2-4; D perhaps matches TRBD1 (6 bases). There are 15 residues in the CDR3. Per germline, CDR1 MDHEN and CDR2 SYDVKM. Deletions cut 6 bases from V and 0 bases from J, with 12 bases between. The CDR3 loop is CASSLTGIAKNIQYF. The DNA of the CDR3 is TGTGCCAGCAGCCTTACAGGGATAGCCAAAAACATTCAGTACTTC. The full variable domain, in which reference TRBV28 and TRBJ2-4 provide the parts outside the CDR3, is DVKVTQSSRYLVKRTGEKVFLECVQDMDHENMFWYRQDPGLGLRLIYFSYDVKMKEKGDIPEGYSVSREKKERFSLILESASTNQTSMYLCASSLTGIAKNIQYFGAGTRLSVL.

The rearrangement joins TRBV19 to TRBJ2-7; TRBD2 agrees at 8 bases. The CDR3 has 15 residues. The germline gives CDR1 LNHDA, CDR2 SQIVND (reference sequence). Trimming cost V 2 bases and J 0 bases; bases outside gene matches: 3. CDR3 coding DNA: TGTGCCAGTAGTATAACACTAGCGGACTCCTACGAGCAGTACTTC. The encoded protein is CASSITLADSYEQYF.

The chain is built from TRBV20-1 and TRBJ2-1, with 8 bases aligning to TRBD2. The CDR3 runs 16 residues. The V gene end was trimmed by 5 bases and the J gene end by 7 bases; junction bases not matched to a gene: 16. Germline CDR1 and CDR2: DFQATT and SNEGSKA (reference sequence). In nucleotides, the CDR3 is TGCAGTGCTCTTAAGGTGGCTTCATCTAGCGGGAATGAGCAGTTCTTC. Its translation is CSALKVASSSGNEQFF.

A few counts support this clonotype. The rearrangement links TRBV5-1 to TRBJ2-1; 8 nucleotides match TRBD2. The germline V gene encodes CDR1 SGHRS and CDR2 YFSETQ. The ends lost 5 bases at V and 5 bases at J; junction bases unmatched: 12. CDR3 length: 16 amino acids. The CDR3 bases are TGCGCCAGCAGTCGAGGCTCCAGCGGGAGCCACAATGAGCAGTTCTTC. Its translation is CASSRGSSGSHNEQFF. Filled out from reference TRBV5-1 and TRBJ2-1, the complete variable domain reads KAGVTQTPRYLIKTRGQQVTLSCSPISGHRSVSWYQQTPGQGLQFLFEYFSETQRNKGNFPGRFSGRQFSNSRSEMNVSTLELGDSALYLCASSRGSSGSHNEQFFGPGTRLTVL.

This clonotype was seen only a few times. This rearrangement joins TRBV12-3 or TRBV12-4 to TRBJ2-7, with unresolved D. The V and J ends lost 2 bases and 7 bases respectively, with 6 bases between them. There are 11 residues in the CDR3. DNA for the CDR3: TGTGCCAGCAGTTTACAGACTGAGCAGTACTTC. Translating it yields CASSLQTEQYF.

This clonotype was recorded a few times. J is TRBJ2-1 and V is TRBV7-8; TRBD1 might be the D (5 bases). CDR1 and CDR2 from the germline V gene are SGHVS and FQNEAQ. The CDR3 has 15 amino acids. V dropped 1 base and J dropped 7 bases, with 14 bases sitting between them. This CDR3 is CASSLGARGLNEQFF. DNA of the CDR3: TGTGCCAGCAGCTTAGGTGCAAGGGGATTAAATGAGCAGTTCTTC.

The chain carries TRBV2 and TRBJ2-7; TRBD1 matches 9 bases. Losses at the gene ends were 8 bases for V and 6 bases for J; bases not matched to a gene: 14. The CDR3 loop spans 15 amino acids. Germline V gives CDR1 SNHLY, CDR2 FYNNEI. Here the CDR3 DNA reads TGTGCCAGCGACAGGGACAGGGAAAGCCACGCCGAGCAGTACTTC. It specifies CASDRDRESHAEQYF.

This rearrangement joins TRBV15 to TRBJ2-4; D remains unclear. This CDR3 has 15 residues. Germline V gene data show CDR1 as LNHNV and CDR2 as YYDKDF (reference sequence). Trimming took off 0 bases at V and 3 bases at J, with 9 bases between the two ends. The CDR3 DNA follows: TGTGCCACCAGCAGAGATGTGGCGGACAAAAACATTCAGTACTTC. Its translation is CATSRDVADKNIQYF.

This clonotype was found many times. The CDR3 DNA is TGTGCCAGCCTCGGTGGCAGGGCTACAGAGACCCAGTACTTC. This translates into CASLGGRATETQYF. The chain recombines TRBV6-1 with TRBJ2-5, with D tentatively TRBD1 (5 bases). Looked up from germline, CDR1 is MNHNS and CDR2 is SASEGT. Deletions cut 8 bases from V and 4 bases from J, with 17 bases between. This CDR3 has 14 residues.

In this sample, this clonotype turned up many times. This chain connects TRBV7-8 to TRBJ1-3, with D possibly being TRBD1 (5 bases). Germline CDR1 SGHVS, CDR2 FQNEAQ. CDR3 size: 17 residues. V lost 1 base and J lost 4, with 17 bases in between. The CDR3, as DNA: TGTGCCAGCAGCTTAGTGAAGTCGTCAGGGCGAGGAAACACCATATATTTT. Residues: CASSLVKSSGRGNTIYF.

V is TRBV28 and J is TRBJ2-6, with D possibly TRBD1 on 5 matching bases. The CDR3 consists of 15 residues. Germline-derived CDR1 and CDR2 are MDHEN and SYDVKM. V was pared by 5 bases and J by 0 bases, with 8 bases between. CDR3 nucleotide sequence: TGTGCCAGCAGTCCGACAGACTCTGGGGCCAACGTCCTGACTTTC. Translation gives CASSPTDSGANVLTF.

This clonotype occurred many times. V is TRBV6-6 and J is TRBJ2-2, with TRBD2 matching over 9 bases. From germline, CDR1 is MNHNY and CDR2 SVGAGI (reference sequence). V lost 0 bases to trimming and J lost 4 bases; unmatched junction nucleotides: 9. The CDR3 sequence is 18 residues long. CDR3 bases: TGTGCCAGCAGTTACTCGGGGCTAGCGGGATGGGGCACCGGGGAGCTGTTTTTT. It encodes CASSYSGLAGWGTGELFF.